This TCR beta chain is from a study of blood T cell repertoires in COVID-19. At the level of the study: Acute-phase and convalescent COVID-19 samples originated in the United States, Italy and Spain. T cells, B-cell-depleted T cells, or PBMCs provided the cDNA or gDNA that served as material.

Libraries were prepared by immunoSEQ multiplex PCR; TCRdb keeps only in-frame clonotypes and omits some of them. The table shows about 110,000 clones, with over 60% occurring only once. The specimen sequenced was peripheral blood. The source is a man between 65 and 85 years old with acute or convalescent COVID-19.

The CDR3 spells CASSQDPPRGTETQYF. CDR3 DNA: TGCGCCAGCAGCCAAGATCCCCCTCGGGGAACAGAGACCCAGTACTTC. The rearrangement joins TRBV4-3 to TRBJ2-5; maybe TRBD2 (5 bases). The CDR3 sequence is 16 residues long. V lost 0 bases, J lost 4 bases, and 15 bases lay in between. Germline V lookup: CDR1 LGHNA, CDR2 YSLEER.